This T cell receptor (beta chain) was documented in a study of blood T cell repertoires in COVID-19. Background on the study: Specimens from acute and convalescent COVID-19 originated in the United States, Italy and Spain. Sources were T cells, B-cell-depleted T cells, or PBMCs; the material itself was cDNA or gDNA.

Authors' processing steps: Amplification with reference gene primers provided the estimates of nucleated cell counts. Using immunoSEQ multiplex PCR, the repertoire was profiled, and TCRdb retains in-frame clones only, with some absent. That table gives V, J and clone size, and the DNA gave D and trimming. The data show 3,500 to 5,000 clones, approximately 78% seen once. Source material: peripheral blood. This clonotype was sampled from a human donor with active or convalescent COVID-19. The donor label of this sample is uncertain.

CDR3 sequence: CSASLGLAVYEQYF. The DNA of the CDR3 is TGCAGTGCTAGTTTAGGACTAGCGGTCTACGAGCAGTACTTC. The V call is TRBV20-1, the J call TRBJ2-7; 10 positions match TRBD2. The CDR3 contains 14 residues. Germline values: CDR1 DFQATT, CDR2 SNEGSKA (reference sequence). V lost 3 bases, J lost 3 bases, and 5 bases stayed unmatched.